What follows are 22 T cell receptor beta chains derived from one specimen sequenced in a study of siplizumab effects on memory and regulatory T cells. Profiling relied on immunoSEQ multiplex PCR, and the TCRdb table lists in-frame clones only, not all of them. The table shows some 97,000 clones, with 75% to 95% occurring only once. The sample taken for sequencing was CD4+ T cells sorted from blood. The receptors stem from a human donor in good health.

The chain employs TRBV7-2 and TRBJ1-1; a weak D match, TRBD1 (5 bases). The CDR3 loop spans 11 amino acids. Trimming left V 2 bases short and J 11 bases short, with 9 bases between. Germline CDR1 SGHTA, CDR2 FQGNSA. This CDR3 reads CASSLSWGAFF. The CDR3 DNA reads as TGTGCCAGCAGCTTAAGCTGGGGGGCTTTCTTT.

This chain joins TRBV6-5 and TRBJ1-2, with D maybe TRBD1 (5 bases). Trimming took 6 bases from V and 4 from J, leaving 15 bases between them. In germline, CDR1 is MNHEY, CDR2 SVGAGI. This CDR3 is 14 amino acids long. The CDR3 DNA sequence: TGTGCCAGCAGCCCAACCTCGGGGGGCTATGGCTACACCTTC. Protein product: CASSPTSGGYGYTF.

The J gene is TRBJ2-7, the V gene TRBV6-6, with D unresolved. The V end lost 0 bases, the J end lost 0 bases, and 9 bases lay between the germline ends. Germline assignment: CDR1 MNHNY and CDR2 SVGAGI (reference sequence). The CDR3 is made up of 15 amino acids. As DNA, the CDR3 is TGTGCCAGCAGTTACTCAACCGACCGCTCCTACGAGCAGTACTTC. This sequence encodes CASSYSTDRSYEQYF.

The chain combines TRBV7-3 with TRBJ2-1; 9 nucleotides align to TRBD1. Germline V gene data show CDR1 as SGHTA and CDR2 as FQGTGA. The CDR3 extends over 15 amino acids. V shed 3 bases, J shed 7 bases, and the junction held 7 bases outside the gene matches. In DNA form, the CDR3 reads TGTGCCAGCAGCTTGTTGGGACAGGGATTAAATGAGCAGTTCTTC. It encodes CASSLLGQGLNEQFF. The whole variable domain, remainder taken from reference TRBV7-3 and TRBJ2-1, is GAGVSQTPSNKVTEKGKYVELRCDPISGHTALYWYRQSLGQGPEFLIYFQGTGAADDSGLPNDRFFAVRPEGSVSTLKIQRTERGDSAVYLCASSLLGQGLNEQFFGPGTRLTVL.

The rearrangement uses TRBV4-1 and TRBJ1-5, with D perhaps matching TRBD1 (6 bases). V was cut by 1 base and J by 4 bases, with 20 bases left in between. The CDR3 is 18 amino acids. In germline, CDR1 is MGHRA, CDR2 YSYEKL. CDR3 nucleotide sequence: TGCGCCAGCAGCCAAGCCCCGACCGCAGGGGTAATAAATCAGCCCCAGCATTTT. Its protein is CASSQAPTAGVINQPQHF.

The V call is TRBV28, the J call TRBJ1-5, with D tentatively TRBD1 (5 bases). Germline lookup yields CDR1 MDHEN and CDR2 SYDVKM. This CDR3 spans 15 amino acids. Trimming left V 3 bases short and J 3 bases short, with 12 bases between. The CDR3 spells CASSFPGGTNQPQHF. CDR3 coding DNA: TGTGCCAGCAGTTTCCCGGGAGGGACCAATCAGCCCCAGCATTTT. Together with reference TRBV28 and TRBJ1-5, the CDR3 gives the full variable domain: DVKVTQSSRYLVKRTGEKVFLECVQDMDHENMFWYRQDPGLGLRLIYFSYDVKMKEKGDIPEGYSVSREKKERFSLILESASTNQTSMYLCASSFPGGTNQPQHFGDGTRLSIL.

In DNA, the CDR3 is TGTGCCAGCAACAGGGGGCAGAATCAGCCCCAGCATTTT. Translation gives CASNRGQNQPQHF. The chain uses TRBV19 and TRBJ1-5; TRBD1 aligns across 9 bases. V lost 9 bases and J lost 4; bases outside the gene matches: 4. This CDR3 contains 13 residues. CDR1 and CDR2 from the germline V gene are LNHDA and SQIVND (reference sequence).

This clone has more than one count but fewer than ten. The chain uses TRBV18 and TRBJ1-6; D is unresolved. The V gene's germline CDR1 is KGHSH and CDR2 LQKENI. The length of the CDR3 is 14 residues. The V end lost 5 bases, the J end lost 5 bases, and 10 bases lay between the germline ends. Here the CDR3 DNA reads TGTGCCAGCTCATTGGACGGAAATAATTCACCCCTCCACTTT. It is translated as CASSLDGNNSPLHF.

The chain links TRBV14 to TRBJ1-3, with D perhaps matching TRBD1 (5 bases). This CDR3 spans 14 amino acids. Germline CDR1 reads SGHDN; CDR2 reads FVKESK. V was shortened by 1 base and J by 3 bases, with 7 bases between the two germline ends. The CDR3 DNA sequence: TGTGCCAGCAGCCAAGGAGGGGTTGGAAACACCATATATTTT. It specifies CASSQGGVGNTIYF. Drawing the rest from reference TRBV14 and TRBJ1-3, the complete variable domain is EAGVTQFPSHSVIEKGQTVTLRCDPISGHDNLYWYRRVMGKEIKFLLHFVKESKQDESGMPNNRFLAERTGGTYSTLKVQPAELEDSGVYFCASSQGGVGNTIYFGEGSWLTVV.

The chain uses TRBV9 and TRBJ2-2; 9 positions match TRBD1. Germline CDR1 SGDLS, CDR2 YYNGEE. The CDR3 extends over 16 amino acids. The V gene end was trimmed by 3 bases and the J gene end by 1 base; junction bases not matched to a gene: 4. DNA of the CDR3: TGTGCCAGCAGCGCCCGGACAGGGGTGAACACCGGGGAGCTGTTTTTT. Amino acid sequence: CASSARTGVNTGELFF.

The chain joins TRBV30 to TRBJ1-2; TRBD1 is a possible D gene (6 bases). The CDR3 length is 14 residues. The V and J ends lost 1 base and 5 bases respectively, with 14 bases between them. Germline assignment: CDR1 GTSNPN and CDR2 SVGIG (reference sequence). CDR3 sequence (DNA): TGTGCCTGGAGTGGGCAGGGCCAGGGGTATGGCTACACCTTC. Translated, it gives CAWSGQGQGYGYTF. The complete variable domain, with remaining parts taken from reference TRBV30 and TRBJ1-2, reads SQTIHQWPATLVQPVGSPLSLECTVEGTSNPNLYWYRQAAGRGLQLLFYSVGIGQISSEVPQNLSASRPQDRQFILSSKKLLLSDSGFYLCAWSGQGQGYGYTFGSGTRLTVV.

This clone was detected only a few times. This chain joins TRBV18 and TRBJ1-3; TRBD1 matches at 7 bases. Germline lookup yields CDR1 KGHSH and CDR2 LQKENI. This CDR3 is 16 amino acids long. V shed 3 bases, J shed 9 bases, and the junction held 14 bases outside the gene matches. CDR3 sequence: CASSPLGQPEIVTIYF. The CDR3, as DNA: TGTGCCAGCTCACCTTTGGGACAGCCCGAGATCGTCACCATATATTTT. Full variable domain (rest looked up from reference TRBV18 and TRBJ1-3): NAGVMQNPRHLVRRRGQEARLRCSPMKGHSHVYWYRQLPEEGLKFMVYLQKENIIDESGMPKERFSAEFPKEGPSILRIQQVVRGDSAAYFCASSPLGQPEIVTIYFGEGSWLTVV.

The V call is TRBV7-8, the J call TRBJ2-5, with TRBD1 matching 10 bases. The CDR3 is made up of 14 amino acids. Germline values: CDR1 SGHVS, CDR2 FQNEAQ. J gave up 4 bases and V 5 bases, and 4 bases lay outside the gene matches. CDR3 DNA sequence: TGTGCCAGCAGCCCAGACAGGGGGCCAGAGACCCAGTACTTC. It encodes CASSPDRGPETQYF.

The chain links TRBV6-6 to TRBJ1-3; D is unclear. Germline V gene data show CDR1 as MNHNY and CDR2 as SVGAGI (reference sequence). With 0 bases removed from V and 4 bases from J, the gap between germline ends came to 1 base. The CDR3 runs 12 residues. As DNA, the CDR3 is TGTGCCAGCAGTTACTCAGGAAACACCATATATTTT. As protein: CASSYSGNTIYF.

This chain joins TRBV6-4 and TRBJ1-1, with 7 bases fitting TRBD1. CDR3 size: 14 residues. V trimming: 5 bases; J trimming: 1 base; junction bases outside the gene matches: 4. The V gene's germline CDR1 is MRHNA and CDR2 SNTAGT. CDR3 loop: CASSSRGRNTEAFF. For the CDR3, the DNA is TGTGCCAGCAGTTCCAGGGGGAGGAACACTGAAGCTTTCTTT.

The chain combines TRBV5-5 with TRBJ1-6; a weak D match, TRBD1 (5 bases). Trimming took off 4 bases at V and 4 bases at J, with 12 bases between the two ends. This CDR3 contains 15 residues. Germline V gives CDR1 SGHKS, CDR2 YYEKEE (reference sequence). The CDR3 sequence is CASSTTVLYNSPLHF. The CDR3 region has the DNA TGTGCCAGCAGCACGACAGTACTTTATAATTCACCCCTCCACTTT.

The table lists this clone with a count of one. Within the sample, other DNA sequences also encode this same CDR3. The chain uses TRBV21-1 and TRBJ1-2; the listed D gene, TRBD1, was not tested against the DNA. TRBV21-1 has pseudogene status. The CDR3 is 15 residues long. CDR3 DNA: TGTGCCAGCAGCAAAGGGGGCATCCTCCTCTATGGCTACACCTTC. This translates into CASSKGGILLYGYTF.

The chain combines TRBV4-3 with TRBJ2-3; 9 bases are a match to TRBD2. The J segment lost 1 base and the V segment lost 5 bases, leaving 10 bases of the junction unmatched. The germline V gene encodes CDR1 LGHNA and CDR2 YSLEER. The length of the CDR3 is 17 residues. The CDR3 here is CASSTTSGTSRTDTQYF. The CDR3 DNA is TGCGCCAGCAGCACGACGTCCGGGACTAGCCGCACAGATACGCAGTATTTT.

The gene calls are TRBV7-2 and TRBJ2-1; 7 nucleotides align to TRBD2. Germline V gene data show CDR1 as SGHTA and CDR2 as FQGNSA. The CDR3 runs 15 residues. After removal of 2 bases from V and 2 bases from J, the junction contained 3 bases not matched to a gene. In DNA, the CDR3 is TGTGCCAGCAGCTTAACGCGGGAGACCTACAATGAGCAGTTCTTC. Translating it yields CASSLTRETYNEQFF.

This clone has only one observation. The J gene is TRBJ2-7, the V gene TRBV5-6; no clear D gene. In germline, CDR1 is SGHDT, CDR2 YYEEEE. Deletions cut 0 bases from V and 5 bases from J, with 6 bases between. This CDR3 is 12 amino acids long. The CDR3 spells CASSLDRNEQYF. CDR3 nucleotides: TGTGCCAGCAGCTTGGATCGGAACGAGCAGTACTTC.

The J gene is TRBJ1-4, the V gene TRBV14; 8 bases fit TRBD1. Germline CDR1 and CDR2: SGHDN and FVKESK. V shed 2 bases, J shed 8 bases, and the junction held 4 bases outside the gene matches. The CDR3 spans 14 residues. This chain's CDR3 is CASSQRQGREKLFF. The CDR3 DNA sequence: TGTGCCAGCAGCCAAAGACAGGGGAGGGAAAAACTGTTTTTT.

The chain carries TRBV19 and TRBJ1-5; no reliable D call. CDR1 and CDR2 (germline): LNHDA, SQIVND (reference sequence). Trimming left V 5 bases short and J 2 bases short, with 7 bases between. The CDR3 loop spans 13 amino acids. CDR3 region: CASSFGGNQPQHF. Written as DNA, the CDR3 is TGTGCCAGTAGTTTCGGGGGCAATCAGCCCCAGCATTTT.